This passage covers 5 T cell receptor beta chains from one sample sequenced in a study of cytomegalovirus exposure and HLA in healthy donors (dated by TCRdb to about 2017). Libraries were prepared through the immunoSEQ multiplex PCR assay. For the multiplex PCR, a mixture combining 60 forward primers for TCR Vbeta segments and 13 reverse primers for TCR Jbeta segments was used. This immuneACCESS table, as held by TCRdb, lists in-frame sequences with V and J called but not all clones. Of the missing ones, under half trace to an unresolved V gene in checked studies; the others have no known cause. In all, the sample holds some 150,000 clones, and about four fifths of those were seen once. The ten largest clones capture roughly 2.8% of the sample. Sequenced input: PBMCs. Receptor source: a man between 18 and 35 years old in good health and CMV-seronegative.

The chain couples TRBV18 to TRBJ1-5; D remains unclear. The CDR3 extends over 13 amino acids. V dropped 2 bases and J dropped 5 bases, with 7 bases sitting between them. Germline assignment: CDR1 KGHSH and CDR2 LQKENI. CDR3 sequence reads: CASSPIQDQPQHF. For the CDR3, the DNA is TGTGCCAGCTCACCAATCCAGGATCAGCCCCAGCATTTT.

This clone was seen a single time. The V call is TRBV5-6, the J call TRBJ1-2; D perhaps matches TRBD1 (5 bases). Germline V gene lookup returns CDR1 SGHDT and CDR2 YYEEEE. The CDR3 has 16 residues. V was shortened by 7 bases and J by 8 bases, with 27 bases between the two germline ends. CDR3 in DNA: TGTGCCAGCGGAAAGCGGGGCAGTTCACGGGGATCGGGCTACACCTTC. Translated, it gives CASGKRGSSRGSGYTF.

This clone was picked up a small number of times. The gene calls are TRBV7-9 and TRBJ1-1, with D hard to call. The V gene lost 7 bases and the J gene lost 4 bases, with 13 bases spanning the gap. Germline V gene lookup returns CDR1 SEHNR and CDR2 FQNEAQ (reference sequence). This CDR3 has 13 amino acids. The CDR3 sequence is CASTIMGLTEAFF. CDR3 bases: TGTGCCAGCACAATCATGGGCCTCACTGAAGCTTTCTTT.

This sequence joins TRBV4-1 and TRBJ1-6; D is undetermined. The V gene lost 2 bases and the J gene lost 12 bases, with 23 bases spanning the gap. The CDR3 is made up of 17 amino acids. CDR1 and CDR2 (germline): MGHRA, YSYEKL. The CDR3 here is CASSQRMNLGPGIPLHF. CDR3 nucleotide sequence: TGCGCCAGCAGCCAACGTATGAACTTGGGCCCGGGGATACCCCTCCACTTT.

There are a few counts of this clone. The J gene is TRBJ2-1, the V gene TRBV7-8; D gene uncertain. The CDR3 consists of 14 residues. Per the germline V gene, CDR1 is SGHVS and CDR2 is FQNEAQ. The V end lost 6 bases, the J end lost 0 bases, and 9 bases lay between the germline ends. CDR3 in amino acids: CASSLQNSYNEQFF. The DNA for the CDR3 is TGTGCCAGCAGTTTACAGAACTCCTACAATGAGCAGTTCTTC.